The entry that follows covers one T cell receptor (beta chain) sequence. The antigen remains undetermined. This entry belongs to a study of T cells after yellow fever vaccination. Overall study results and limits: Contamination by abundant bulk-population clonotypes could be present in FACS-sorted repertoires. Of the clonotypes, a small share occurred in both CD4 and CD8 compartments.

V dropped 1 base and J dropped 3; count of bases not matched to a gene: 9. This CDR3 spans 17 amino acids. Germline V gives CDR1 DFQATT, CDR2 SNEGSKA (reference sequence). As TCR cDNA was made by 5'RACE template switching, a universal primer site and UMIs were added. TCRdb called the 5' RACE reads again in MiXCR, with one record for every CDR3 protein. The sample includes hundreds of thousands of distinct CDR3 sequences, roughly an eighth of them seen just once. The rearrangement links TRBV20-1 to TRBJ2-1, with TRBD2 matching 10 bases. The source of this sequence is a man aged 30 to 45 who received the YFV17D yellow fever vaccine. The source material was PBMCs, sampled on the day of the yellow fever booster vaccination. In DNA form, the CDR3 reads TGCAGTGCTAGAGTAGCTAGCGGGAGTAAAGGCTACAATGAGCAGTTCTTC. Translation gives CSARVASGSKGYNEQFF.